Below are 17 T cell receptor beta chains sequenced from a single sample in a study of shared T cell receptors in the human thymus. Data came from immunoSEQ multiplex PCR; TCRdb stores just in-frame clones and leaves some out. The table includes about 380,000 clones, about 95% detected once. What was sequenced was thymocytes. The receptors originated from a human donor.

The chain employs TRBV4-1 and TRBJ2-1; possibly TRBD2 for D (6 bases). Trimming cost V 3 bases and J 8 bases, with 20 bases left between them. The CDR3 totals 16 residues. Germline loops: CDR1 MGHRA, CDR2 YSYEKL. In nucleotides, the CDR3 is TGCGCCAGCAGCCACCAGCGGGCTGGGGTGTCGGATGAGCAGTTCTTC. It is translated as CASSHQRAGVSDEQFF.

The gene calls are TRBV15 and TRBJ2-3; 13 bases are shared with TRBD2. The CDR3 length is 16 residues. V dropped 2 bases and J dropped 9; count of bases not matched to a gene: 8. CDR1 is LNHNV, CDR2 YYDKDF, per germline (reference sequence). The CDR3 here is CATSRSGTSGAGTQYF. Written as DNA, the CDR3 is TGTGCCACCAGCAGATCCGGGACTAGCGGGGCAGGAACGCAGTATTTT.

CDR3 amino acids: CASSQALKGQYF. CDR3 nucleotides: TGTGCCAGCAGTCAGGCTCTAAAGGGGCAGTACTTC. The chain joins TRBV28 to TRBJ2-7; D is unclear. Germline V gene lookup returns CDR1 MDHEN and CDR2 SYDVKM. The CDR3 is 12 residues long. V was cut by 5 bases and J by 9 bases, with 14 bases left in between.

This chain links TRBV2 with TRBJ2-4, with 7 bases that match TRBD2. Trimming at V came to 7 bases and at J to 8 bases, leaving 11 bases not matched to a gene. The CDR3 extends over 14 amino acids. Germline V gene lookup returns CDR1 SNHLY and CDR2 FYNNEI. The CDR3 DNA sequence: TGTGCCAGCACTCAGCGGGACCGGGGGGACATTCAGTACTTC. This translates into CASTQRDRGDIQYF.

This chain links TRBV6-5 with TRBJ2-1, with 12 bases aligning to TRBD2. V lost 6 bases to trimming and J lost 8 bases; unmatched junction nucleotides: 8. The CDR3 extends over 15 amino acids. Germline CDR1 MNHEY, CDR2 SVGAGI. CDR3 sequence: CASRPSSGRADEQFF. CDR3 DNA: TGTGCCAGCAGACCTTCTAGCGGGAGGGCCGATGAGCAGTTCTTC.

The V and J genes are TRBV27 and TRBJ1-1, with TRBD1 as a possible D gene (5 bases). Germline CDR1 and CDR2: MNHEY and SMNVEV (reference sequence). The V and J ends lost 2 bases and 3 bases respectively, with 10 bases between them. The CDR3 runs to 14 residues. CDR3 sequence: CASSLLRVHTEAFF. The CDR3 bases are TGTGCCAGCAGTTTACTCAGGGTCCACACTGAAGCTTTCTTT.

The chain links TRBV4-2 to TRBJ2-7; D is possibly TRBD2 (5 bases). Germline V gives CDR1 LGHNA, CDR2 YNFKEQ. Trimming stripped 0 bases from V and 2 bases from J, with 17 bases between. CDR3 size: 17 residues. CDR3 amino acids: CASSQDVGAQSAYEQYF. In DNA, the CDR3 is TGTGCCAGCAGCCAAGATGTGGGAGCCCAATCCGCCTACGAGCAGTACTTC.

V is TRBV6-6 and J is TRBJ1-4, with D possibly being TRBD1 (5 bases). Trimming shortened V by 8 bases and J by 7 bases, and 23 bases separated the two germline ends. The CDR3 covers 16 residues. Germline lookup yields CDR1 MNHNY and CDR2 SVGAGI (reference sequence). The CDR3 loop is CASHPGTLGKVEKLFF. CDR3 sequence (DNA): TGTGCCAGCCACCCCGGGACCTTAGGGAAAGTTGAAAAACTGTTTTTT.

The CDR3 nucleotides are TGTGCCAGCAGTGAAGCGAGGGGCTCGAGTGGAGAAAAACTGTTTTTT. Its protein is CASSEARGSSGEKLFF. V is TRBV6-1 and J is TRBJ1-4, with D possibly matching TRBD1 (5 bases). V lost 0 bases, J lost 8 bases, and 16 bases lay in between. CDR1 and CDR2 (germline): MNHNS, SASEGT. CDR3 length: 16 amino acids.

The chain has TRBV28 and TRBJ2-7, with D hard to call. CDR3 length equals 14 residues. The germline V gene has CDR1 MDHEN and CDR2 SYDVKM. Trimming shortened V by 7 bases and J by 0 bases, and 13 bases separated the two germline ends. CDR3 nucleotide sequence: TGTGCCAGCACCAACATTCACAGCTCCTACGAGCAGTACTTC. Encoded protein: CASTNIHSSYEQYF.

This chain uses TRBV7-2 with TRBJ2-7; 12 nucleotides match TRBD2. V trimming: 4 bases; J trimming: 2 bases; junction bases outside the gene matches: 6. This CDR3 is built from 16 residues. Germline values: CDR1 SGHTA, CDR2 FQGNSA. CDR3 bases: TGTGCCAGCAGCTCCCGGACTAGCGGGACCACCTACGAGCAGTACTTC. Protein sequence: CASSSRTSGTTYEQYF.

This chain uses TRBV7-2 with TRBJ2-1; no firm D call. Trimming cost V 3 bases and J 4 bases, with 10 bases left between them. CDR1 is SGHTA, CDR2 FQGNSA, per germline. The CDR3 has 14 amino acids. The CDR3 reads CASSLNRVYNEQFF. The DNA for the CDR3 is TGTGCCAGCAGCTTGAACAGAGTATACAATGAGCAGTTCTTC.

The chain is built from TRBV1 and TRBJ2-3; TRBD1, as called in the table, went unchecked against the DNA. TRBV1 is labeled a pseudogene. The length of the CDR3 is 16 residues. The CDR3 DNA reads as TGCACCAGCAGACACAGGGTCGGCGACAGCACAGATACGCAGTATTTT. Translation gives CTSRHRVGDSTDTQYF.

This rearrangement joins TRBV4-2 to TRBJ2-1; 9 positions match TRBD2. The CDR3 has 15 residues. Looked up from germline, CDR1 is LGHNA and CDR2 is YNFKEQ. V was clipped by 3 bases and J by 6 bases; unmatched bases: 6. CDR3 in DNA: TGTGCCAGCAGCCAGGCGTCTAGCGGGACCAATGAGCAGTTCTTC. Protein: CASSQASSGTNEQFF.

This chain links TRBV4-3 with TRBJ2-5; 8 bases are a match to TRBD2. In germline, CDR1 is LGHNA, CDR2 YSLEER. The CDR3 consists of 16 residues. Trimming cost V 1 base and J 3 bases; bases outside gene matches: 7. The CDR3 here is CASSQVVAGSKETQYF. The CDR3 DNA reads TGCGCCAGCAGCCAAGTAGTAGCGGGGAGCAAAGAGACCCAGTACTTC.

The CDR3: CASSEKGLDGQFF. The DNA for the CDR3 is TGTGCCAGCAGTGAGAAAGGGCTCGACGGGCAGTTCTTC. J is TRBJ2-1 and V is TRBV6-1; D is uncertain. Trimming shortened V by 3 bases and J by 12 bases, and 15 bases separated the two germline ends. Germline V gives CDR1 MNHNS, CDR2 SASEGT. This CDR3 is 13 amino acids long.

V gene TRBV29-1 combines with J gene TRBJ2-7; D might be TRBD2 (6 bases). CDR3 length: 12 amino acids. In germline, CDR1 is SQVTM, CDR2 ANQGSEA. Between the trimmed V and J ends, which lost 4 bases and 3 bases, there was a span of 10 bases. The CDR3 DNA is TGCAGCGTTGGCGGTAGCGGCTACGAGCAGTACTTC. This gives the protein CSVGGSGYEQYF.